Given below is one T cell receptor (beta chain) in context. Its antigen is unidentified. One end of the junction is discordant with germline, which a read error may explain. Sequenced with the Oncomine TCR Beta short-read assay was DNA taken from cultured CD4+ T cells. Once CD4+ T cells had been cultured, genomic DNA was extracted from them. TCRdb passed the PCR reads through MiXCR, listing each CDR3 protein once. The data show 9,500 to 14,000 distinct CDR3 sequences, 35% to 40% seen once. Treatment defined: roughly 10-day PBMC culture with coronavirus spike peptide pools or control peptides (ViraFEST assay). Ahead of the COVID-19 pandemic (2011-2018), the CD4+ T cells of the unexposed donor were collected. ViraFEST used peptide pools to expand antigen-specific T cells, then sequenced TCRs. This entry comes from a study of vaccination and CD4 T cells after COVID-19. This CDR3 region has 11 residues. Germline assignment: CDR1 SGHDT and CDR2 YYEEEE.

Sequences were obtained from CD4+ T cells from blood, cultured in vitro. The clonotype comes from a human donor in good health. V and J are TRBV5-6 and TRBJ2-5; the D call may be TRBD1 or TRBD2 (5 bases each). CDR3 sequence: CASSLVGTQYF. CDR3 nucleotides: TGTGCCAGCAGCTTGGTTGGGACCCAGTACTTT. Using reference TRBV5-6 and TRBJ2-5 for the parts outside the CDR3, the full variable domain is DAGVTQSPTHLIKTRGQQVTLRCSPKSGHDTVSWYQQALGQGPQFIFQYYEEEERQRGNFPDRFSGHQFPNYSSELNVNALLLGDSALYLCASSLVGTQYFGPGTRLLVL.